Below are 3 T cell receptor beta chains sequenced from a single sample in a study of blood T cell repertoires in COVID-19. Sequenced by immunoSEQ multiplex PCR; TCRdb stores in-frame clones only, minus some. The sample lists roughly 180,000 clones, 80% occurring once. The sample comprised PBMCs or T cells enriched from blood (not recorded which). The source is a man aged 60 to 69 who had been exposed to COVID-19.

CDR3 coding DNA: TGTGCCACCAGTGACCCGGACAGATTCACAGATACGCAGTATTTT. This sequence encodes CATSDPDRFTDTQYF. V usage is TRBV24-1 and J usage is TRBJ2-3; D might be TRBD1 (6 bases). The CDR3 extends over 15 amino acids. Deletions cut 4 bases from V and 2 bases from J, with 12 bases between. Germline V gene sequence: CDR1 KGHDR, CDR2 SFDVKD.

The chain has TRBV5-4 and TRBJ1-2; no reliable D call. The length of the CDR3 is 12 residues. Trimming shortened V by 4 bases and J by 1 base, and 5 bases separated the two germline ends. CDR1 and CDR2 (germline): SGHNT, YYREEE (reference sequence). The CDR3 DNA reads TGTGCCAGCAGCCCGGGTAACTATGGCTACACCTTC. It translates to CASSPGNYGYTF.

CDR3 sequence: CASRGRGGEKLFF. The DNA for the CDR3 is TGTGCCAGCCGGGGCAGGGGCGGTGAAAAACTGTTTTTT. The rearrangement joins TRBV19 to TRBJ1-4; tentatively, D is TRBD1 (6 bases). This CDR3 comprises 13 residues. V dropped 9 bases and J dropped 7 bases, with 15 bases sitting between them. Looked up from germline, CDR1 is LNHDA and CDR2 is SQIVND (reference sequence).